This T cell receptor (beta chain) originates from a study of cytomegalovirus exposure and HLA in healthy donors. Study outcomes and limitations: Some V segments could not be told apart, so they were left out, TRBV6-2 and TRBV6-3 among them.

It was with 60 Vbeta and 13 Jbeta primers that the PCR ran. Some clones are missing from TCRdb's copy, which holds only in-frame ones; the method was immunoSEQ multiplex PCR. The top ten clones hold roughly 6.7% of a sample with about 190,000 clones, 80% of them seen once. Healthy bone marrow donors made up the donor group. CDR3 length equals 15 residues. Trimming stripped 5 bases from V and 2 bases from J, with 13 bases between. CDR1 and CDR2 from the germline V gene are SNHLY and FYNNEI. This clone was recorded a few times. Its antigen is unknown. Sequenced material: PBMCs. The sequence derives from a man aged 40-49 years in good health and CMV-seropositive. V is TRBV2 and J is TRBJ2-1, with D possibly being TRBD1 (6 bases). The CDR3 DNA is TGTGCCAGCAGTTCTACAGGGCCTACCTACAATGAGCAGTTCTTC. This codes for CASSSTGPTYNEQFF.